This entry features one TCR beta chain sequence. From germline, CDR1 is SGHNT and CDR2 YENEEA. This CDR3 is 16 amino acids long. Unmatched junction bases numbered 12, after V lost 6 bases and J lost 7 bases. The data were obtained in a study of blood T cell repertoires in COVID-19. Method: immunoSEQ multiplex PCR; TCRdb's copy keeps in-frame clones and lacks some. The sample consists of about 150,000 clones, roughly nine tenths of them appearing once. Specimen: peripheral blood. This TCR was sampled from a man aged 18 to 30 with COVID-19, enrolled during active disease. V gene TRBV11-3 combines with J gene TRBJ2-1; 10 bases align to TRBD2. DNA for the CDR3: TGTGCCAGCAGTTCGCACCCGGGACTAGCGAGTAATGAGCAGTTCTTC. Amino acid sequence: CASSSHPGLASNEQFF.